This TCR beta chain comes out of a study of technical replicates of blood from a few donors. Repertoires were generated with immunoSEQ multiplex PCR, while TCRdb's copy carries only in-frame clones and drops some. The sample shows approximately 79,000 clones, just under 95% of them seen only once. Germline V gives CDR1 SGHTA, CDR2 FQGTGA. With 8 bases clipped from V and 5 bases from J, the junction kept 7 bases outside the gene matches. The CDR3 covers 13 residues. The sequence was obtained from a human donor in good health. This chain uses TRBV7-3 with TRBJ2-5; 8 bases agree with TRBD2. Specimen: T cells isolated from PBMCs. CDR3 coding DNA: TGTGCCAGCGGAGCGGGAGTACACGAGACCCAGTACTTC. It yields the protein CASGAGVHETQYF. Together with reference TRBV7-3 and TRBJ2-5, the CDR3 gives the full variable domain: GAGVSQTPSNKVTEKGKYVELRCDPISGHTALYWYRQSLGQGPEFLIYFQGTGAADDSGLPNDRFFAVRPEGSVSTLKIQRTERGDSAVYLCASGAGVHETQYFGPGTRLLVL.